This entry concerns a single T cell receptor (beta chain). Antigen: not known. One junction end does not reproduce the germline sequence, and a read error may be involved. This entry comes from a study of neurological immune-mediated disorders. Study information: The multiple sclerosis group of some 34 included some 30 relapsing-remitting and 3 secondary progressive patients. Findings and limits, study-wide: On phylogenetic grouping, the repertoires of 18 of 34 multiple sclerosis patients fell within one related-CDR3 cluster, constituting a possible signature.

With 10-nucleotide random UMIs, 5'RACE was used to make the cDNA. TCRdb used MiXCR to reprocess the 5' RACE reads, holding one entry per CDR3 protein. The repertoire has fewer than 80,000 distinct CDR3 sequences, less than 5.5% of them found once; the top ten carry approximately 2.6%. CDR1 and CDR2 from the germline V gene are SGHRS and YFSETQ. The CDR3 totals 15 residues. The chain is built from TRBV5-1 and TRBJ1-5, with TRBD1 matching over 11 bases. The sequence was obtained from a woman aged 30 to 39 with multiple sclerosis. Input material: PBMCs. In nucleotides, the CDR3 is TGCGCCAGCAGCTCCGGACAGGGGGCGAATCAGCCCCAGAATTTT. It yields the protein CASSSGQGANQPQNF.